This paragraph covers one TCR beta chain sequence. The record originates from a study of blood T cell repertoires in COVID-19. The wider study: The analysed material was cDNA or gDNA that came from T cells, B-cell-depleted T cells, or PBMCs.

V trimming: 0 bases; J trimming: 2 bases; junction bases outside the gene matches: 0. This CDR3 has 14 amino acids. CDR1 SGHTA and CDR2 FQGNSA come from the germline V gene. In the authors' methods: Scientists estimated how many nucleated cells there were by amplifying reference gene primers. Assay: immunoSEQ multiplex PCR; the TCRdb copy retains only in-frame clones and omits some. V and J calls and clone size are those listed in that table; D and trimming were worked out from the DNA. The sample has 200,000 to 300,000 clones, about 80% seen once; the top ten hold approximately 9.6%. Sequencing was done on a sample of peripheral blood. The rearrangement uses TRBV7-2 and TRBJ1-2, with 7 nucleotides matching TRBD1. The sequence was obtained from a woman older than 75 with acute or convalescent COVID-19. CDR3 DNA sequence: TGTGCCAGCAGCTTAGCGGGACAGAACTATGGCTACACCTTC. Amino acids: CASSLAGQNYGYTF.